This T cell receptor (beta chain) came from a study of metastatic and nonmetastatic thyroid tumors. Overall study context: Malignant thyroid and benign thyroid patients provided blood and tumor or nodule tissue whose repertoires were compared.

Germline CDR1 SGHRS, CDR2 YFSETQ. CDR3 length: 13 amino acids. At least ten counts were recorded for this clone. Mismatch with germline at one junction end may stem from a read error. Other nucleotide sequences in the sample specify the same CDR3. Authors' processing steps: In papillary thyroid cancer, a distant-metastasis classifier was built using CDR3 differences across clinicopathological groups. TCRdb re-clonotyped the PCR reads via MiXCR. These V and J calls rely on TCRdb rather than the paper's analysis. The table records more than 20,000 clones, 20% to 30% of them present only once. Ahead of thyroid surgery, no patient had received treatment of any kind.

The clonotype comes from a male donor with papillary thyroid cancer or a benign thyroid nodule (not recorded which). Some clones in this sample may be carry-over from other donors' samples. V usage is TRBV5-1 and J usage is TRBJ1-2; no clear D gene. The specimen sequenced was tumor tissue. The CDR3 bases are TGCGCCAGCAGCTTGGATCAGATCTATGGCTATACCTTC. Encoded protein: CASSLDQIYGYTF.